These 27 T cell receptor beta chains came from one sample sequenced in a study of blood T cell repertoires in COVID-19. Assay used: immunoSEQ multiplex PCR; TCRdb lists only in-frame clones, some missing. The sample has about 220,000 clones, 90% seen once; the top ten hold about 14%. What was sequenced was PBMCs or T cells enriched from blood (not recorded which). The source of these receptors is a young man who had been exposed to COVID-19.

The genes are TRBV18 and TRBJ1-1; the D is unclear. This CDR3 is 14 amino acids long. Germline CDR1 KGHSH, CDR2 LQKENI. V was trimmed by 1 base and J by 1 base, leaving 7 bases between them. DNA of the CDR3: TGTGCCAGCTCACCACTAGAAAAGAACACTGAAGCTTTCTTT. The encoded protein is CASSPLEKNTEAFF.

This chain joins TRBV2 and TRBJ2-4, with 12 bases matching TRBD1. This CDR3 spans 17 amino acids. Germline V gene sequence: CDR1 SNHLY, CDR2 FYNNEI. V lost 5 bases to trimming and J lost 7 bases; unmatched junction nucleotides: 12. The CDR3 nucleotides read TGTGCCAGCAGTCCCACCCGAGGGACAGGGGGCTCGAACATTCAGTACTTC. It is translated as CASSPTRGTGGSNIQYF.

The chain carries TRBV5-6 and TRBJ1-5; no firm D call. CDR3 length: 15 residues. Germline CDR1 SGHDT, CDR2 YYEEEE. Trimming took off 2 bases at V and 1 base at J, with 10 bases between the two ends. The chain's CDR3 is CASSFRGSSNQPQHF. Here the CDR3 DNA reads TGTGCCAGCAGCTTCCGGGGATCCAGCAATCAGCCCCAGCATTTT.

The chain couples TRBV5-5 to TRBJ2-7; TRBD2 matches at 8 bases. The CDR3 sequence is 16 residues long. CDR1 is SGHKS, CDR2 YYEKEE, per germline (reference sequence). V lost 0 bases and J lost 6; bases outside the gene matches: 11. The CDR3 reads CASSLEAGEFGSEQYF. DNA of the CDR3: TGTGCCAGCAGCTTGGAAGCGGGGGAGTTTGGTAGCGAGCAGTACTTC.

The J gene is TRBJ1-1, the V gene TRBV21-1; TRBD1, the table's D call, lacks a check against the DNA. TRBV21-1 is termed a pseudogene. The CDR3 extends over 16 amino acids. CDR3 coding DNA: TGTGCCAGCAGGAGGACAGGGAGGGATATGAACACTGAAGCTTTCTTT. Amino acids: CASRRTGRDMNTEAFF.

This clone showed up just a few times. The gene calls are TRBV5-4 and TRBJ1-1; no firm D call. Trimming shortened V by 5 bases and J by 0 bases, and 11 bases separated the two germline ends. Looked up from germline, CDR1 is SGHNT and CDR2 is YYREEE (reference sequence). CDR3 size: 14 residues. In nucleotides, the CDR3 is TGTGCCAGCAGGCGGGAGGACCTGAACACTGAAGCTTTCTTT. It yields the protein CASRREDLNTEAFF.

This rearrangement joins TRBV14 to TRBJ1-1, with unresolved D. Germline V gives CDR1 SGHDN, CDR2 FVKESK. This CDR3 is 14 amino acids long. V lost 4 bases, J lost 1 base, and 10 bases lay in between. The CDR3 protein is CASSPLGGNTEAFF. CDR3 DNA sequence: TGTGCCAGCAGCCCCCTCGGAGGGAACACTGAAGCTTTCTTT.

The chain uses TRBV19 and TRBJ2-3; weak D call: TRBD1 (6 bases). This CDR3 contains 13 residues. V lost 7 bases and J lost 4, with 12 bases in between. CDR1 is LNHDA and CDR2 is SQIVND in the germline V gene (reference sequence). CDR3 bases: TGTGCCAGTAAACAGGGAAGCGCAGATACGCAGTATTTT. This sequence encodes CASKQGSADTQYF. Combining the CDR3 with reference TRBV19 and TRBJ2-3 gives the whole variable domain DGGITQSPKYLFRKEGQNVTLSCEQNLNHDAMYWYRQDPGQGLRLIYYSQIVNDFQKGDIAEGYSVSREKKESFPLTVTSAQKNPTAFYLCASKQGSADTQYFGPGTRLTVL.

J is TRBJ1-1 and V is TRBV18; D is unresolved. V lost 2 bases and J 3 bases, leaving 7 bases between the germline ends. The length of the CDR3 is 13 residues. Germline V gene sequence: CDR1 KGHSH, CDR2 LQKENI. The CDR3 reads CASSPGEDTEAFF. CDR3 DNA: TGTGCCAGCTCACCAGGCGAGGACACTGAAGCTTTCTTT. The full variable domain, rest sourced from reference TRBV18 and TRBJ1-1, is NAGVMQNPRHLVRRRGQEARLRCSPMKGHSHVYWYRQLPEEGLKFMVYLQKENIIDESGMPKERFSAEFPKEGPSILRIQQVVRGDSAAYFCASSPGEDTEAFFGQGTRLTVV.

The chain uses TRBV11-2 and TRBJ2-3; D might be TRBD2 (5 bases). The germline V gene has CDR1 SGHAT and CDR2 FQNNGV. There are 17 residues in the CDR3. V lost 2 bases and J lost 0, with 15 bases in between. The CDR3, as DNA: TGTGCCAGCAGCTTAAACCCATCAGCGGTAAGCACAGATACGCAGTATTTT. Amino acids: CASSLNPSAVSTDTQYF.

The rearrangement links TRBV20-1 to TRBJ2-7; TRBD1 matches 9 bases. This CDR3 contains 15 residues. V was pared by 3 bases and J by 1 base, with 7 bases of the junction left unmatched. In germline, CDR1 is DFQATT, CDR2 SNEGSKA (reference sequence). CDR3 nucleotides: TGCAGTGCTAGTCGCTGGGACAGGGTTTCCTACGAGCAGTACTTC. Translating it yields CSASRWDRVSYEQYF.

The gene calls are TRBV4-2 and TRBJ2-1; the match to TRBD2 covers 11 bases. Germline values: CDR1 LGHNA, CDR2 YNFKEQ. V was pared by 2 bases and J by 3 bases, with 3 bases of the junction left unmatched. This CDR3 region has 16 residues. The CDR3 DNA is TGTGCCAGCAGCCAATTTACTAGCGGGGGCTACAATGAGCAGTTCTTC. This gives the protein CASSQFTSGGYNEQFF.

CDR3 nucleotides: TGCAGCGTGTCCACAAGCTATGGCTACACCTTC. It specifies CSVSTSYGYTF. The gene calls are TRBV29-1 and TRBJ1-2; the D is unclear. Trimming left V 6 bases short and J 4 bases short, with 9 bases between. The CDR3 is made up of 11 amino acids. Germline V gene sequence: CDR1 SQVTM, CDR2 ANQGSEA.

The chain is built from TRBV5-1 and TRBJ1-1; 10 bases match TRBD1. Trimming cost V 4 bases and J 4 bases; bases outside gene matches: 13. CDR1 and CDR2 (germline): SGHRS, YFSETQ. This CDR3 region has 17 residues. CDR3 region: CASSPGTGVYGATEAFF. CDR3 DNA sequence: TGCGCCAGCAGCCCGGGGACAGGGGTGTATGGAGCCACTGAAGCTTTCTTT.

The genes are TRBV7-8 and TRBJ2-1; D is perhaps TRBD2 (7 bases). The CDR3 spans 15 residues. From germline, CDR1 is SGHVS and CDR2 FQNEAQ. Trimming took off 0 bases at V and 7 bases at J, with 13 bases between the two ends. DNA of the CDR3: TGTGCCAGCAGCTTAGCGCAGGCGGGGGCAAATGAGCAGTTCTTC. Translation: CASSLAQAGANEQFF.

V and J are TRBV5-4 and TRBJ1-2, with 7 bases fitting TRBD1. V lost 0 bases, J lost 8 bases, and 4 bases stayed unmatched. The CDR3 contains 13 residues. The germline V gene has CDR1 SGHNT and CDR2 YYREEE (reference sequence). CDR3 protein: CASSLAAGGGYTF. CDR3 coding DNA: TGTGCCAGCAGCTTGGCCGCAGGGGGGGGCTACACCTTC.

The gene calls are TRBV2 and TRBJ2-1; 10 bases match TRBD2. The CDR3 length is 14 residues. V lost 8 bases and J lost 4; bases outside the gene matches: 5. Germline-derived CDR1 and CDR2 are SNHLY and FYNNEI. This CDR3 is CASQGLALYNEQFF. CDR3 nucleotide sequence: TGTGCCAGCCAGGGACTAGCGCTGTACAATGAGCAGTTCTTC.

Regarding this clone: Different DNA sequences within this sample yield the same CDR3. The chain joins TRBV5-1 to TRBJ1-1, with 9 nucleotides matching TRBD1. V lost 3 bases to trimming and J lost 4 bases; unmatched junction nucleotides: 4. Germline CDR1 and CDR2: SGHRS and YFSETQ. This CDR3 region has 14 residues. The CDR3 sequence is CASSSQTGGTEAFF. The CDR3 DNA is TGCGCCAGCAGCTCCCAGACAGGGGGCACTGAAGCTTTCTTT.

The chain couples TRBV25-1 to TRBJ1-6, with D uncertain. The CDR3 consists of 15 residues. Germline V gives CDR1 MGHDK, CDR2 SYGVNS. V lost 4 bases to trimming and J lost 0 bases, with 7 bases between them. The CDR3 coding sequence is TGTGCCAGCAGTGGCACGAGCTCCTATAATTCACCCCTCCACTTT. Encoded protein: CASSGTSSYNSPLHF. Drawing the rest from reference TRBV25-1 and TRBJ1-6, the complete variable domain is EADIYQTPRYLVIGTGKKITLECSQTMGHDKMYWYQQDPGMELHLIHYSYGVNSTEKGDLSSESTVSRIRTEHFPLTLESARPSHTSQYLCASSGTSSYNSPLHFGNGTRLTVT.

The gene calls are TRBV10-3 and TRBJ2-5; 11 nucleotides line up with TRBD2. This CDR3 comprises 18 residues. J lost 5 bases, V lost 2 bases, and 13 bases had no gene match. Germline lookup yields CDR1 ENHRY and CDR2 SYGVKD. The CDR3 DNA is TGTGCCATCAGTGAGCGACGTGCCGGGACTAGCGGTAGGGAGACCCAGTACTTC. Amino acids: CAISERRAGTSGRETQYF.

The V gene is TRBV20-1, the J gene TRBJ1-1; perhaps TRBD1 as D (5 bases). Trimming took off 4 bases at V and 5 bases at J, with 8 bases between the two ends. Germline V gene lookup returns CDR1 DFQATT and CDR2 SNEGSKA (reference sequence). CDR3 length equals 11 residues. CDR3 DNA: TGCAGTGCTACCCCAGGGACTGAAGCTTTCTTT. Translation: CSATPGTEAFF.

V gene TRBV7-6 combines with J gene TRBJ1-2; tentatively, D is TRBD1 (6 bases). The CDR3 spans 13 residues. Germline lookup yields CDR1 SGHVS and CDR2 FNYEAQ. Between the trimmed V and J ends, which lost 5 bases and 8 bases, there was a span of 15 bases. The CDR3 nucleotides read TGTGCCAGCAGCCAGGGCAGGGGCGGAGGCTACACCTTC. Translating it yields CASSQGRGGGYTF.

This rearrangement joins TRBV20-1 to TRBJ2-2; 7 bases map to TRBD1. This CDR3 spans 15 amino acids. After removal of 3 bases from V and 4 bases from J, the junction contained 8 bases not matched to a gene. Germline CDR1 DFQATT, CDR2 SNEGSKA (reference sequence). The CDR3 sequence is CSASPGGRVTGELFF. DNA for the CDR3: TGCAGTGCTAGTCCAGGGGGAAGGGTCACCGGGGAGCTGTTTTTT.

This chain links TRBV7-9 with TRBJ1-1; D is possibly TRBD1 (5 bases). Germline V gene sequence: CDR1 SEHNR, CDR2 FQNEAQ (reference sequence). The CDR3 loop spans 13 amino acids. V was cut by 3 bases and J by 4 bases, with 9 bases left in between. The CDR3 spells CASSFPRATEAFF. CDR3 coding DNA: TGTGCCAGCAGCTTCCCCAGGGCCACTGAAGCTTTCTTT.

This chain joins TRBV7-9 and TRBJ2-5; 9 nucleotides line up with TRBD2. The CDR3 contains 16 residues. V lost 2 bases, J lost 5 bases, and 9 bases stayed unmatched. CDR1 is SEHNR and CDR2 is FQNEAQ in the germline V gene (reference sequence). CDR3 region: CASSLWLAGSWETQYF. CDR3 in DNA: TGTGCCAGCAGCTTATGGCTAGCGGGGTCTTGGGAGACCCAGTACTTC.

V gene TRBV5-1 combines with J gene TRBJ2-7; 9 bases fit TRBD1. The germline V gene has CDR1 SGHRS and CDR2 YFSETQ. V dropped 0 bases and J dropped 2; count of bases not matched to a gene: 0. The CDR3 totals 14 residues. CDR3: CASSLGTGAYEQYF. The CDR3 DNA sequence: TGCGCCAGCAGCTTGGGGACAGGGGCCTACGAGCAGTACTTC.

The chain recombines TRBV5-1 with TRBJ2-5; TRBD1 might be the D (6 bases). The CDR3 loop spans 15 amino acids. The germline CDR1 and CDR2 sequences are SGHRS and YFSETQ. Trimming removed 1 base at V and 1 base at J, with 11 bases between. The CDR3 DNA is TGCGCCAGCAGCTTGACAGGGATGGCCCAAGAGACCCAGTACTTC. This encodes CASSLTGMAQETQYF.